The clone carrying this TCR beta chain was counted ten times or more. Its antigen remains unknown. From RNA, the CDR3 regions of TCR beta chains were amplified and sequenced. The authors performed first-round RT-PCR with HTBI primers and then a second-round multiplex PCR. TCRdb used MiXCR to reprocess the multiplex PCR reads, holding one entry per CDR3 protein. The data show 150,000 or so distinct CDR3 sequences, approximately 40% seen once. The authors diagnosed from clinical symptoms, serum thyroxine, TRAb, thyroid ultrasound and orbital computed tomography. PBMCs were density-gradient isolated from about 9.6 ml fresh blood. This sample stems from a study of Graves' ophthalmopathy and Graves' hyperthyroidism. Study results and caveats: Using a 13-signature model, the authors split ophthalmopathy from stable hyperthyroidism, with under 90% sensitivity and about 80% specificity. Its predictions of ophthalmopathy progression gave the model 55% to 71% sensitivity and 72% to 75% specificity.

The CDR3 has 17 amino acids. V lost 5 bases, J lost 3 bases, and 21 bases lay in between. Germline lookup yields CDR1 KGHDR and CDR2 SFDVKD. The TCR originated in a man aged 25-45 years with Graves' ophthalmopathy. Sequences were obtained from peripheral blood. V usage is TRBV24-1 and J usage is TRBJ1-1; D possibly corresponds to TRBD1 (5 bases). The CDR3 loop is CATSAREVSGSDTEAFF. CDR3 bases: TGTGCCACCAGTGCCAGAGAAGTGTCAGGGTCGGACACTGAAGCTTTCTTT.